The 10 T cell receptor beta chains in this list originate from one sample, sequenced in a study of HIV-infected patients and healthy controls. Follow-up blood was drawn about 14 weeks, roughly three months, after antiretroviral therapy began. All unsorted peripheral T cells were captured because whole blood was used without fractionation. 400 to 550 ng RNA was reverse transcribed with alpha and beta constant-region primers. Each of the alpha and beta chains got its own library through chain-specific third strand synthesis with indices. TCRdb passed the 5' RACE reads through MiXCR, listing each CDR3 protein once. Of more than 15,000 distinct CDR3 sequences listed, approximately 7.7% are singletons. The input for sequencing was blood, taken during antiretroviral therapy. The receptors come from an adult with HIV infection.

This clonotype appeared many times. In DNA form, the CDR3 reads TGCAGCGTCCGGAGACAAACAGATACGCAGTATTTT. Protein product: CSVRRQTDTQYF. The rearrangement links TRBV29-1 to TRBJ2-3, with unresolved D. The V and J ends lost 6 bases and 3 bases respectively, with 10 bases between them. CDR3 size: 12 residues. CDR1 is SQVTM and CDR2 is ANQGSEA in the germline V gene.

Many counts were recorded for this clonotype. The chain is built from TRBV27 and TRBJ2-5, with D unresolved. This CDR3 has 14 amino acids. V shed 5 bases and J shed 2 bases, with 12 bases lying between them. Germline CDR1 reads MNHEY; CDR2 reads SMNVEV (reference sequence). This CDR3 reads CASSRPDLQETQYF. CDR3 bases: TGTGCCAGCAGTCGGCCGGACCTTCAAGAGACCCAGTACTTC.

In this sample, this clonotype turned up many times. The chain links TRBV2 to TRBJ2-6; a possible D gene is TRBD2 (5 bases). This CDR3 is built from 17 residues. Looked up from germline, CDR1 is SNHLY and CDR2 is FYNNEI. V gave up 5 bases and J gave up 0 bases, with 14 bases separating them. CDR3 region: CASSRTGISSGANVLTF. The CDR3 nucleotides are TGTGCCAGCAGTCGGACGGGAATCTCCTCTGGGGCCAACGTCCTGACTTTC.

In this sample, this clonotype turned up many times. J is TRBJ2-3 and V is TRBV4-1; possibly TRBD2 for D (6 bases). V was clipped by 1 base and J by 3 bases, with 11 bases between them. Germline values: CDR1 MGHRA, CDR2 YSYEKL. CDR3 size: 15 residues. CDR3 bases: TGCGCCAGCAGCCAAGTTCCAGGGAGGACAGATACGCAGTATTTT. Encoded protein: CASSQVPGRTDTQYF.

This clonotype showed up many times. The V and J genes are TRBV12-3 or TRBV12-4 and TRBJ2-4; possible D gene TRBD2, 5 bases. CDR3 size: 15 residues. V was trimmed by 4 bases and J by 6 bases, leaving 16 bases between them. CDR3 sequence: CASSSVSGSRNIQYF. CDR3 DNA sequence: TGTGCCAGCAGTTCTGTCTCGGGGTCTAGAAACATTCAGTACTTC.

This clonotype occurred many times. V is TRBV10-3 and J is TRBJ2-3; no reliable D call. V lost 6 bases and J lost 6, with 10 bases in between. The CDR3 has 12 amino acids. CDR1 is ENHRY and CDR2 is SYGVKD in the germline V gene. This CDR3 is CAIRDSPDTQYF. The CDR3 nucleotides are TGTGCCATCAGGGATTCTCCGGATACGCAGTATTTT.

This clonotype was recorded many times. This chain's CDR3 is CSVEDPGQSYEQYF. Here the CDR3 DNA reads TGCAGCGTTGAAGATCCGGGACAGTCCTACGAGCAGTACTTC. V and J are TRBV29-1 and TRBJ2-7; 7 bases line up with TRBD1. With V trimmed by 0 bases and J by 1 base, 3 bases remained unmatched. CDR3 length: 14 amino acids. Germline assignment: CDR1 SQVTM and CDR2 ANQGSEA.

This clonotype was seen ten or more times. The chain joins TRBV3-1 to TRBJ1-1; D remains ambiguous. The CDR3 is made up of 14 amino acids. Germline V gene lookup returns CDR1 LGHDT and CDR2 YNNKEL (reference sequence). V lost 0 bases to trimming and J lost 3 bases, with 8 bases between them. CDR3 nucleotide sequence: TGTGCCAGCAGCCAAGAAGGCACCTACACTGAAGCTTTCTTT. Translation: CASSQEGTYTEAFF. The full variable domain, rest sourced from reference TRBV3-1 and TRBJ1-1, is DTAVSQTPKYLVTQMGNDKSIKCEQNLGHDTMYWYKQDSKKFLKIMFSYNNKELIINETVPNRFSPKSPDKAHLNLHINSLELGDSAVYFCASSQEGTYTEAFFGQGTRLTVV.

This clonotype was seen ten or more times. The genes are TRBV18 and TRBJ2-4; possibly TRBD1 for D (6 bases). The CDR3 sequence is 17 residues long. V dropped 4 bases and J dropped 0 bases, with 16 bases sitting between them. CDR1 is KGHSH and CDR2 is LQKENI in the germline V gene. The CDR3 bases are TGTGCCAGCTCACAGTCCACTCCGGGACAAGCCAAAAACATTCAGTACTTC. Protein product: CASSQSTPGQAKNIQYF.

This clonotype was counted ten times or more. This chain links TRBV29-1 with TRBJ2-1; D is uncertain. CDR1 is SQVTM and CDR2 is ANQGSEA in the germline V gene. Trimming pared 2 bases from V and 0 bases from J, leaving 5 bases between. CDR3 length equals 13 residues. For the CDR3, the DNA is TGCAGCGTTGAAAGGAGCTCCTACAATGAGCAGTTCTTC. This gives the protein CSVERSSYNEQFF.